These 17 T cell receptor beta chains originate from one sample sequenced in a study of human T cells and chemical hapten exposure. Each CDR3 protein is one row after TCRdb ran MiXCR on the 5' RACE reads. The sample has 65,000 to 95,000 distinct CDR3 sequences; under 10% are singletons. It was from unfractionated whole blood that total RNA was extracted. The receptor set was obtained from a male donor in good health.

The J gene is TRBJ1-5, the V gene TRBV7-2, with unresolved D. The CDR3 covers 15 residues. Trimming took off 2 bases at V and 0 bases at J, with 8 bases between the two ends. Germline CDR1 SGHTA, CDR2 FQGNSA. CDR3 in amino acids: CASSLNPNSNQPQHF. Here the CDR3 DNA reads TGTGCCAGCAGCTTAAACCCAAATAGCAATCAGCCCCAGCATTTT.

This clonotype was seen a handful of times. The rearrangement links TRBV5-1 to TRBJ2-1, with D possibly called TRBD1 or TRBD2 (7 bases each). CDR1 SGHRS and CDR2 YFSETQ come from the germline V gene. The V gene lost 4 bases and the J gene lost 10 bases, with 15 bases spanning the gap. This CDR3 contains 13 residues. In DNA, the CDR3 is TGCGCCAGCAGCAATCGACAGGGAGGGGAGCAGTTCTTC. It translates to CASSNRQGGEQFF.

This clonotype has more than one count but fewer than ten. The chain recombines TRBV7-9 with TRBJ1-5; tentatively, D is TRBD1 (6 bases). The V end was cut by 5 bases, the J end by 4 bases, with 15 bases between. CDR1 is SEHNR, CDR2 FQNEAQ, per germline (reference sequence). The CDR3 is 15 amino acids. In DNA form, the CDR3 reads TGTGCCAGCAGCCCGTCCGGGGGCCGAAATCAGCCCCAGCATTTT. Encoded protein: CASSPSGGRNQPQHF. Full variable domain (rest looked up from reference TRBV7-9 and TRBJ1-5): DTGVSQNPRHKITKRGQNVTFRCDPISEHNRLYWYRQTLGQGPEFLTYFQNEAQLEKSRLLSDRFSAERPKGSFSTLEIQRTEQGDSAMYLCASSPSGGRNQPQHFGDGTRLSIL.

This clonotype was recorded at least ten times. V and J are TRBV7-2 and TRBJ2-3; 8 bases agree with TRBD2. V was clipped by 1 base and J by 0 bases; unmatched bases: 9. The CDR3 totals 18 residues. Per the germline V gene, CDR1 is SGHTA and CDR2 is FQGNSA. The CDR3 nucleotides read TGTGCCAGCAGCTTAGTTGGTAGCGGGGTTGCTAGCACAGATACGCAGTATTTT. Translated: CASSLVGSGVASTDTQYF.

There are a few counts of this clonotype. The CDR3 reads CASSLEGPFDTQYF. CDR3 DNA sequence: TGTGCCAGCAGCTTAGAGGGGCCATTTGATACGCAGTATTTT. The chain uses TRBV7-2 and TRBJ2-3; D is perhaps TRBD1 (5 bases). Germline CDR1 and CDR2: SGHTA and FQGNSA. CDR3 size: 14 residues. V lost 1 base to trimming and J lost 6 bases, with 11 bases between them.

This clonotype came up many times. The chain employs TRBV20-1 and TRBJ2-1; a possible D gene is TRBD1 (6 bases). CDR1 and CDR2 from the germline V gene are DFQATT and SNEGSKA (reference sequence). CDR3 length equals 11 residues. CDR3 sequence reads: CGGRSYNEQFF. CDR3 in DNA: TGCGGGGGCCGCTCCTACAATGAGCAGTTCTTC.

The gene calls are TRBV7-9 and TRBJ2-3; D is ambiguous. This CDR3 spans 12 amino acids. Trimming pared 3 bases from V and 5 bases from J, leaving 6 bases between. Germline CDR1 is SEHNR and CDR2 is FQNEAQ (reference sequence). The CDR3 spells CASSFSGDTQYF. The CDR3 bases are TGTGCCAGCAGCTTTTCGGGAGATACGCAGTATTTT.

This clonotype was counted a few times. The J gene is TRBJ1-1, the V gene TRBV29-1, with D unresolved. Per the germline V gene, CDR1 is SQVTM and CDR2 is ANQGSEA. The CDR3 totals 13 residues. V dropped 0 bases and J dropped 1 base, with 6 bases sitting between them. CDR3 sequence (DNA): TGCAGCGTTGAAGAGGACTCGAACACTGAAGCTTTCTTT. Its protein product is CSVEEDSNTEAFF.

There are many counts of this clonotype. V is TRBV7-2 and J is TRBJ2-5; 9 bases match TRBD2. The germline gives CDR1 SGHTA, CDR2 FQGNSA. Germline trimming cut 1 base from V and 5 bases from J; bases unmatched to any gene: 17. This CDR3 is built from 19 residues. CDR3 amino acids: CASSLERGGGGRAGETQYF. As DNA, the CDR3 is TGTGCCAGCAGCTTAGAACGCGGGGGCGGCGGGAGGGCCGGGGAGACCCAGTACTTC.

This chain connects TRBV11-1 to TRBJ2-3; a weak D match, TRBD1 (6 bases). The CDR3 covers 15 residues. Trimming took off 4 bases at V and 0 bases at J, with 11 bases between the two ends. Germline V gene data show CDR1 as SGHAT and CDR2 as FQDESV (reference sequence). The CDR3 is CASSSDRISTDTQYF. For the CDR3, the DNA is TGTGCCAGCAGCTCAGACAGGATAAGCACAGATACGCAGTATTTT.

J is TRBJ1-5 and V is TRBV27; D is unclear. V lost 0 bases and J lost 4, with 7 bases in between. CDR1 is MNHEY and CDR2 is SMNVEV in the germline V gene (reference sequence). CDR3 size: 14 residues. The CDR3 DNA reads TGTGCCAGCAGTTTATCGGTAGGAAATCAGCCCCAGCATTTT. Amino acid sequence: CASSLSVGNQPQHF.

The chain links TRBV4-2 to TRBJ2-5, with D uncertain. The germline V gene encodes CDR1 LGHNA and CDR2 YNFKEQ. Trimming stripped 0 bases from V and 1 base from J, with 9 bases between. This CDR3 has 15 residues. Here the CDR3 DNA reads TGTGCCAGCAGCCAAGAATCACCGGTCCAAGAGACCCAGTACTTC. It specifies CASSQESPVQETQYF.

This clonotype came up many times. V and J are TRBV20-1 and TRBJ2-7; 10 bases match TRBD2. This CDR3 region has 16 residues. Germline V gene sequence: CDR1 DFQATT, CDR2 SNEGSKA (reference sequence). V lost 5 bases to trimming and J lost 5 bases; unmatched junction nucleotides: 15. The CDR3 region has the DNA TGCAGTGCTCCCATGGAGCGGGAGGGCCCACATGACGAGCAGTACTTC. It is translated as CSAPMEREGPHDEQYF.

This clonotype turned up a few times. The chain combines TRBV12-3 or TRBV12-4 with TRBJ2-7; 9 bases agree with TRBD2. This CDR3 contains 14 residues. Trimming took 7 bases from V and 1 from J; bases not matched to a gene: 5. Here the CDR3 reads CASIIAGVSYEQYF. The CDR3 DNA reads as TGTGCCAGCATCATAGCGGGAGTTTCCTACGAGCAGTACTTC.

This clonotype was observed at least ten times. This CDR3 reads CASSFAQAYEQYF. For the CDR3, the DNA is TGCGCCAGCAGCTTTGCACAGGCCTACGAGCAGTACTTC. The V and J genes are TRBV5-1 and TRBJ2-7, with D possibly matching TRBD1 (5 bases). The CDR3 is 13 residues long. CDR1 is SGHRS, CDR2 YFSETQ, per germline. V was cut by 2 bases and J by 2 bases, with 8 bases left in between.

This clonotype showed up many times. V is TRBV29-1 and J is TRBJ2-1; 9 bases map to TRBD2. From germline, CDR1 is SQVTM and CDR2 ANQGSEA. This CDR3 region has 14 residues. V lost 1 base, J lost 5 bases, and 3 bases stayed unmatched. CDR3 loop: CSVEGTSAHNEQFF. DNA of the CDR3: TGCAGCGTTGAAGGGACTAGCGCTCACAATGAGCAGTTCTTC.

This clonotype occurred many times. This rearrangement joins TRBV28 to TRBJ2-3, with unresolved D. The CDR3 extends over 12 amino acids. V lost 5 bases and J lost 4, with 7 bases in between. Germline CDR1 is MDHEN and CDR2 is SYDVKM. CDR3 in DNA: TGTGCCAGCAGTGGGGTTGCAGATACGCAGTATTTT. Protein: CASSGVADTQYF.